This TCR beta chain was obtained from a study of T cell repertoires in cytomegalovirus infection. TCRdb re-called the reads through MiXCR, storing one row per CDR3 protein. The sample shows some 940,000 distinct CDR3 sequences, less than 40% of them seen only once. CDR1 is KGHDR, CDR2 SFDVKD, per germline. V gave up 5 bases and J gave up 0 bases, with 7 bases separating them. The CDR3 length is 14 residues. Study-wide findings and caveats: Identification of carriers of CMV plus the relevant HLA was achieved through cumulative public TCR beta family frequency.

Regarding this clonotype: Antigen specificity is unknown.

Specimen: cultured CD8+ T cells from PBMCs, collected from culture after CMV antigen stimulation. This clonotype was sampled from a human donor in good health (CMV status not recorded). Some clones in this sample may be carry-over from other donors' samples. The chain recombines TRBV24-1 with TRBJ1-5, with no clear D. The CDR3 protein is CATSVGLSNQPQHF. CDR3 nucleotides: TGTGCCACCAGTGTCGGACTTAGCAATCAGCCCCAGCATTTT.